The TCR beta chain under discussion was sequenced for a study of CD8+CD57+ T cells in acquired aplastic anemia. The study, taken as a whole, reports: Patients shared just under 30 CD8+ CDR3 sequences with controls.

CD8+CD57+ cell expansion had been shown by flow cytometry in patients chosen for sequencing. The CDR3 covers 21 residues. Germline V lookup: CDR1 KGHDR, CDR2 SFDVKD. V lost 7 bases to trimming and J lost 7 bases; unmatched junction nucleotides: 26. In regard to this clonotype: Its antigen is currently unknown.

Genomic DNA constituted the template upon which TCR beta VDJ and CDR3 profiling was performed. MiXCR, run by TCRdb on the reads, gives a single entry per CDR3 protein. The table shows 100,000 to 150,000 distinct CDR3 sequences, with under 65% occurring only once. The sequencing sample was made of sorted CD4+, CD8+, or CD8+CD57+ T cells (not recorded which) from PBMCs. J is TRBJ2-7 and V is TRBV24-1; 14 nucleotides agree with TRBD2. The TCR originated in a human donor with aplastic anemia. In DNA, the CDR3 is TGTGCCACCAGCCCATCCGGGACTAGCGGGAGAATGGACAGGGAAACGCGGGAGCAGTACTTC. Protein sequence: CATSPSGTSGRMDRETREQYF.